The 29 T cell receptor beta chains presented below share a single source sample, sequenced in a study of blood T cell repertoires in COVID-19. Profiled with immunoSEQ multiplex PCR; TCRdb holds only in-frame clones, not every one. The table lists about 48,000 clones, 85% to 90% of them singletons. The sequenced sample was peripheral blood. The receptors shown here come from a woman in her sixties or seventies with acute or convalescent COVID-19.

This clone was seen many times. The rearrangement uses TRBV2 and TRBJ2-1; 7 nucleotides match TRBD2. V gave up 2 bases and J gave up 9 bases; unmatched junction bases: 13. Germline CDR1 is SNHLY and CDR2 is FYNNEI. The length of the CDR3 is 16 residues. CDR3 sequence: CASSELAGAIVGEQFF. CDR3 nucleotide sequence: TGTGCCAGCAGTGAACTGGCGGGAGCCATAGTTGGTGAGCAGTTCTTC.

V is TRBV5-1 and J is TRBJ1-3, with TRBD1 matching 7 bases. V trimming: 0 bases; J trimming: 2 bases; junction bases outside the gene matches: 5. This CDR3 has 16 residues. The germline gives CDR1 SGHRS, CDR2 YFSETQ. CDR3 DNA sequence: TGCGCCAGCAGCTTGGATCCGGGGACAGCTGGAAACACCATATATTTT. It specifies CASSLDPGTAGNTIYF.

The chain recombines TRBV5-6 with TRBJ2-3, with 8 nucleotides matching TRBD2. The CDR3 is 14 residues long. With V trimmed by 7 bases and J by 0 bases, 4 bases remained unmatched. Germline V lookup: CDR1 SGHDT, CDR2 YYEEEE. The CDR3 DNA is TGTGCCAGCCGGGGGGGCCCTAGCACAGATACGCAGTATTTT. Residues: CASRGGPSTDTQYF.

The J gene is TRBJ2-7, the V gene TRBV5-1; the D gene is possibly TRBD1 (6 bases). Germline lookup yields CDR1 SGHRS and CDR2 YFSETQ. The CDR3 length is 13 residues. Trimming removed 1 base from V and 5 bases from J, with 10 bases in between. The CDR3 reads CASSLQGWDEQYF. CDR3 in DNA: TGCGCCAGCAGCTTGCAGGGGTGGGACGAGCAGTACTTC.

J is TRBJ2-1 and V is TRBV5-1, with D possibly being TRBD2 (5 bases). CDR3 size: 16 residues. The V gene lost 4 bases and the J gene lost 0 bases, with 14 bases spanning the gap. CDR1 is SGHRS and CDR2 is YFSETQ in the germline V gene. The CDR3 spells CASSRGLSSSYNEQFF. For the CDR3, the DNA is TGCGCCAGCAGCCGAGGACTCTCGAGCTCCTACAATGAGCAGTTCTTC.

The CDR3 bases are TGTGCCAGCAGCTTATCAGGAGGTCTAGTCAGTGAGCAGTTCTTC. This sequence encodes CASSLSGGLVSEQFF. The chain combines TRBV7-3 with TRBJ2-1; TRBD2 is a possible D gene (5 bases). CDR1 and CDR2 from the germline V gene are SGHTA and FQGTGA. The length of the CDR3 is 15 residues. The V and J ends lost 2 bases and 9 bases respectively, with 17 bases between them.

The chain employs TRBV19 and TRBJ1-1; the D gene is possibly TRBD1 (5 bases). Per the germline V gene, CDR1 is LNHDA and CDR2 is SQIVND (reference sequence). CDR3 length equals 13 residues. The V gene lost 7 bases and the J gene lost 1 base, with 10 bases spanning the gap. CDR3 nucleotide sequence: TGTGCCAGTAACGGTCAGGGGAACACTGAAGCTTTCTTT. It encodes CASNGQGNTEAFF.

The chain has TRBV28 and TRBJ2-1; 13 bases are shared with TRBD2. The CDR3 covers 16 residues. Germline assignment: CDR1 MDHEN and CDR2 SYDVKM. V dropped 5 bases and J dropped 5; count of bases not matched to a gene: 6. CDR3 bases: TGTGCCAGCAGTCGCGGACTAGCGGGAGTTCACAATGAGCAGTTCTTC. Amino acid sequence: CASSRGLAGVHNEQFF.

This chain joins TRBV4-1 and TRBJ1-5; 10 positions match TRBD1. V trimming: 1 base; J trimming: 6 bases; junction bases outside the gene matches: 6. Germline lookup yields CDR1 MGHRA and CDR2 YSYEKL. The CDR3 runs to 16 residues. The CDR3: CASSQADRGRGQPQHF. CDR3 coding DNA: TGCGCCAGCAGCCAAGCCGACAGGGGGCGCGGTCAGCCCCAGCATTTT.

The CDR3 bases are TGTGCCAGCAGCCCTGGGACAGGGGGGGCACAGTACTTC. It specifies CASSPGTGGAQYF. The chain has TRBV3-1 (or the pseudogene TRBV3-2) and TRBJ2-7, with 11 bases aligning to TRBD1. CDR3 length equals 13 residues. The germline V gene has CDR1 LGHDT and CDR2 YNNKEL (reference sequence). The V gene end was trimmed by 4 bases and the J gene end by 10 bases; junction bases not matched to a gene: 6.

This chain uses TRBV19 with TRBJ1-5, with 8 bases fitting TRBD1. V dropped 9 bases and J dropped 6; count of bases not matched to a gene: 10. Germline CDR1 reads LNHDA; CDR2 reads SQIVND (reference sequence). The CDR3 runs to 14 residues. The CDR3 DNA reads TGTGCCAGCAACGACAGGGGCGCCTTTCAGCCCCAGCATTTT. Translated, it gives CASNDRGAFQPQHF.

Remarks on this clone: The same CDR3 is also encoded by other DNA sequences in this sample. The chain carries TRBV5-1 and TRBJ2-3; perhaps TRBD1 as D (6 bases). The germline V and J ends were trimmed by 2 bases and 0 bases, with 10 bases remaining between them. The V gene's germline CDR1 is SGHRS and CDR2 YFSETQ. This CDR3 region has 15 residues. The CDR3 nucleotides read TGCGCCAGCAGCTTACAGGGCCTTAGCACAGATACGCAGTATTTT. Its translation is CASSLQGLSTDTQYF.

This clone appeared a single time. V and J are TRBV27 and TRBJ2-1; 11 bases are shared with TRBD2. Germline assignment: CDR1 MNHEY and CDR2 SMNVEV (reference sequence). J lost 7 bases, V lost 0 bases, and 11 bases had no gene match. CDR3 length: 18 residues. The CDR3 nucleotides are TGTGCCAGCAGTTTATCAGGATCTAGCGGGGGGCCTTTTAATGAGCAGTTCTTC. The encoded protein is CASSLSGSSGGPFNEQFF.

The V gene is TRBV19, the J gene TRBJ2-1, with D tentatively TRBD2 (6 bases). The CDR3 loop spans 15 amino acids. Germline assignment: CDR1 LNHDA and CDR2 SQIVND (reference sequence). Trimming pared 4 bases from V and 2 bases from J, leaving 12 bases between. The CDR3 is CASSRGDGPYNEQFF. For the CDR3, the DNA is TGTGCCAGTAGTAGGGGGGACGGTCCCTACAATGAGCAGTTCTTC.

The CDR3 DNA is TGTGCCACCAGCAGAGAGCCCCGGGGGGCGGGCGAGCAGTACTTC. Protein product: CATSREPRGAGEQYF. This chain connects TRBV15 to TRBJ2-7; weak D call: TRBD2 (7 bases). The CDR3 extends over 15 amino acids. Germline V gene lookup returns CDR1 LNHNV and CDR2 YYDKDF (reference sequence). The ends were cut back, 0 bases at V and 6 bases at J, with 15 bases in the middle.

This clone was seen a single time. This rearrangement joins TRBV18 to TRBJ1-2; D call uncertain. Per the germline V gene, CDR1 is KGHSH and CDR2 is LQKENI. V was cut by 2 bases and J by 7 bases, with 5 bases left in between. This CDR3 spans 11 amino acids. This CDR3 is CASSPEIGYTF. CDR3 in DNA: TGTGCCAGCTCACCAGAGATTGGCTACACCTTC.

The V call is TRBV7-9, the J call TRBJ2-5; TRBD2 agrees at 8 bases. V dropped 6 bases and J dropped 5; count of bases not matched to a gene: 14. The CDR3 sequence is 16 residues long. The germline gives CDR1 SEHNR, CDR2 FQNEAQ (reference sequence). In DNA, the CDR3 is TGTGCCAGCAGGCCCTCTGAGCGGGAGTTCGGGGAGACCCAGTACTTC. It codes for CASRPSEREFGETQYF.

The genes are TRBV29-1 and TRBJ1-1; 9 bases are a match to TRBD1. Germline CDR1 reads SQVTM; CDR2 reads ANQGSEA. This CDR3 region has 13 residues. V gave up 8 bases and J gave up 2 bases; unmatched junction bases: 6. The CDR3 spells CSIRTGANTEAFF. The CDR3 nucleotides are TGCAGCATCCGGACAGGGGCCAACACTGAAGCTTTCTTT.

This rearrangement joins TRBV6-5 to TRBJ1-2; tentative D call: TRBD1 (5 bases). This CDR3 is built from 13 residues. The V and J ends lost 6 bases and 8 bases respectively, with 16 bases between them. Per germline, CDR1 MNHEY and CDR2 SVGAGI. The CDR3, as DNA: TGTGCCAGCAGGACCCAGGGTCCCGGGGGCTACACCTTC. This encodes CASRTQGPGGYTF.

CDR3 in DNA: TGTGCCAGCAGCTCCCGCCAAGGCCGTAGGGTAGGGGACAATGAGCAGTTCTTC. Encoded protein: CASSSRQGRRVGDNEQFF. The chain combines TRBV7-9 with TRBJ2-1, with a weak D call TRBD1 (5 bases). Trimming took 4 bases from V and 5 from J, leaving 24 bases between them. The CDR3 loop spans 18 amino acids. The germline gives CDR1 SEHNR, CDR2 FQNEAQ (reference sequence).

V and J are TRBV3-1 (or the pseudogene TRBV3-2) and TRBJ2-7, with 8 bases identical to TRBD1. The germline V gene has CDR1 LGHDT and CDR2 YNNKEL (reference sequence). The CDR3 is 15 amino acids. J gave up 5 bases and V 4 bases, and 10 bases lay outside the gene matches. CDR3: CASSPRTGSPDEQYF. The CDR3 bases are TGTGCCAGCAGCCCTCGGACAGGGTCCCCGGACGAGCAGTACTTC.

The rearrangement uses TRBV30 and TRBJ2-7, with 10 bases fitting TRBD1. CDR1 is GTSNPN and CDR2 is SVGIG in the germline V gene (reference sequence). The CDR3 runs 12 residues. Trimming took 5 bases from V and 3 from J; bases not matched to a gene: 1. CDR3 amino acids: CAWRTGGYEQYF. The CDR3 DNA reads TGTGCCTGGCGGACAGGGGGCTACGAGCAGTACTTC.

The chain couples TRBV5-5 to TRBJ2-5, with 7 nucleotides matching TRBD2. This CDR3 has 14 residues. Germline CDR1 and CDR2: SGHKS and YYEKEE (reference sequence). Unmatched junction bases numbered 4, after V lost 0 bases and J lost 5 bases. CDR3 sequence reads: CASSLGTRLETQYF. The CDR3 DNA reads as TGTGCCAGCAGCTTGGGGACTAGATTGGAGACCCAGTACTTC.

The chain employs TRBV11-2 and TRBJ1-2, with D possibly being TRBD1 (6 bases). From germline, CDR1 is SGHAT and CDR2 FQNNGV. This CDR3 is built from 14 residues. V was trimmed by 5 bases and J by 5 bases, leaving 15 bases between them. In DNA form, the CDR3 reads TGTGCCAGCAGCCCCCGCTGGCAGGGGTATGGCTACACCTTC. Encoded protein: CASSPRWQGYGYTF.

The CDR3 DNA is TGCAGCGTTGTATGGCAGGGGATGAGCGGCTACACCTTC. Protein sequence: CSVVWQGMSGYTF. The chain combines TRBV29-1 with TRBJ1-2; perhaps TRBD1 as D (6 bases). The CDR3 runs 13 residues. The germline V and J ends were trimmed by 4 bases and 8 bases, with 17 bases remaining between them. Germline V CDR1 and CDR2: SQVTM, ANQGSEA.

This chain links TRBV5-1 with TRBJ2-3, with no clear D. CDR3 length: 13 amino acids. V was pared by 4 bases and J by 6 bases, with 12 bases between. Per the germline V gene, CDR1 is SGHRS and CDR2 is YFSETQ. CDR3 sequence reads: CASSPDTRDTQYF. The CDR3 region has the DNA TGCGCCAGCAGCCCCGACACCCGGGATACGCAGTATTTT.

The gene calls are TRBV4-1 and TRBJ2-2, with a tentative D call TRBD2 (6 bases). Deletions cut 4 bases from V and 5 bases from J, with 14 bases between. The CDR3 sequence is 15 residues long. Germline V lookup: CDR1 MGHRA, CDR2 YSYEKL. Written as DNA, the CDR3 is TGCGCCAGCAGCCGGGGCCCGGGGGTTACCGGGGAGCTGTTTTTT. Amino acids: CASSRGPGVTGELFF.

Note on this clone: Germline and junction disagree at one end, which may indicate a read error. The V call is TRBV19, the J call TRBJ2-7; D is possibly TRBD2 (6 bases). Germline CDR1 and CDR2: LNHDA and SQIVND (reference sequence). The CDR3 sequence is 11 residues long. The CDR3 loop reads CNGRLVYEQYF. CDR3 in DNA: TGCAATGGACGACTAGTCTACGAGCAGTACTTC.

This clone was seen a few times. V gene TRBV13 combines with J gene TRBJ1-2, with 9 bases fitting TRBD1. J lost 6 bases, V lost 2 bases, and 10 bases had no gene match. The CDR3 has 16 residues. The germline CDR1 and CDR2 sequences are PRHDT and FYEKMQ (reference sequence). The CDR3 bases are TGTGCCAGCAGCTTAAGGGGACCGGGACAGGGAGATGGCTACACCTTC. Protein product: CASSLRGPGQGDGYTF.